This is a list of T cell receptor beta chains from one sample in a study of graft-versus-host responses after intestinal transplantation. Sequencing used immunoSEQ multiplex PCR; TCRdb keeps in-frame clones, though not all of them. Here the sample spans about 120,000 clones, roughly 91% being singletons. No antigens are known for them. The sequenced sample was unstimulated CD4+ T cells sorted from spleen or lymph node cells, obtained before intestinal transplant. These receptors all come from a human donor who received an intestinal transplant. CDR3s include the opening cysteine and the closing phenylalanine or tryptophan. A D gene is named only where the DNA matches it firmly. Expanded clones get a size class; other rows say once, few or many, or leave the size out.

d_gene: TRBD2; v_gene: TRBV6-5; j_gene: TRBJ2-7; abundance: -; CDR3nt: TGTGCCAGCAGTTACTCGAGTAGCGGGAGTTGGAACGAGCAGTACTTC; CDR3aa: CASSYSSSGSWNEQYF
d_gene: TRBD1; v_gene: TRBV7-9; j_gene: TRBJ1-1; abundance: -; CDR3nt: TGTGCCAGCGGTTCTACAGGGGGCGCTTTCTTT; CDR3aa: CASGSTGGAFF
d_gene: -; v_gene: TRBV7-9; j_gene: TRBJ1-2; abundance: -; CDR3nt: TGTGCCAGCAGCTTAGTTCGGACTGTCTATGGCTACACCTTC; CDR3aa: CASSLVRTVYGYTF
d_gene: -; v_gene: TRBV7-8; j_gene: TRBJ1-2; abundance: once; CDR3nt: TGTGCCAGCAGCCCCGCAGAGATACACTTCTATGGCTACACCTTC; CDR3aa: CASSPAEIHFYGYTF
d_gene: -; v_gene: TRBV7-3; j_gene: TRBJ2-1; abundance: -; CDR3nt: TGTGCCAGCAGCTCCGCCGGGACTCCTGGCAATGAGCAGTTCTTC; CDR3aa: CASSSAGTPGNEQFF
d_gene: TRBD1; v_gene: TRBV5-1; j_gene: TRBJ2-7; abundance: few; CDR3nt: TGCGCCAGCAGCTCACCTCTACAGGGGTTTCAGTACTTC; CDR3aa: CASSSPLQGFQYF
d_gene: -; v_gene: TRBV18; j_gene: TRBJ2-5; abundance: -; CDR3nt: TGTGCCAGCTCTGAAGGGGGGCCAGAGACCCAGTACTTC; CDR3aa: CASSEGGPETQYF
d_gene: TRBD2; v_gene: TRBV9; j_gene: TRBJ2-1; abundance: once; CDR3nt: TGTGCCAGCAGCGTAGGTCTAGCGGGACTAGTCAACAATGAGCAGTTCTTC; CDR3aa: CASSVGLAGLVNNEQFF
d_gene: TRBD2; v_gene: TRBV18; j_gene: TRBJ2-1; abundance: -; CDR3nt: TGTGCCAGCTCACCTGGGGGGACTAGCGGCAACAATGAGCAGTTCTTC; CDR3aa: CASSPGGTSGNNEQFF
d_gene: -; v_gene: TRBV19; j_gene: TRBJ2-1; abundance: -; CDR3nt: TGTGCCAGTAGAGCGCATAGCTCCTACAATGAGCAGTTCTTC; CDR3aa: CASRAHSSYNEQFF
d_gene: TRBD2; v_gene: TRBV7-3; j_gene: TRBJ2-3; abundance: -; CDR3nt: TGTGCCAGCAGCCCGGGACTAGCGGGAGCAGATACGCAGTATTTT; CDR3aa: CASSPGLAGADTQYF
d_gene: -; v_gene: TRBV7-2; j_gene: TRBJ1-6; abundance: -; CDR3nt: TGTGCCAGCAGCTTACAGGGGTATAATTCACCCCTCCACTTT; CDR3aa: CASSLQGYNSPLHF
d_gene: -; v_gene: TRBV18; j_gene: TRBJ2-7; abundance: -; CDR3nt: TGTGCCAGCTCACCATCGGCGAATTTGATTGCTGGCGAGCAGTACTTC; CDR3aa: CASSPSANLIAGEQYF
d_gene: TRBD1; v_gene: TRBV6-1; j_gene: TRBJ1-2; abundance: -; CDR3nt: TGTGCCAGCAGTGAAGGGACAGGCTATGGCTACACCTTC; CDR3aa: CASSEGTGYGYTF
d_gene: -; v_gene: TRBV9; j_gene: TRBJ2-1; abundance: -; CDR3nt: TGTGCCAGCAGTTGGGGGGAGCCCTACAATGAGCAGTTCTTC; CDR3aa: CASSWGEPYNEQFF
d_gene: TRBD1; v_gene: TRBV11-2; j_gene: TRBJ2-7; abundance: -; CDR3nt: TGTGCCAGCAGCTTAGAGGGGACAGGGGCCTACGAGCAGTACTTC; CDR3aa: CASSLEGTGAYEQYF
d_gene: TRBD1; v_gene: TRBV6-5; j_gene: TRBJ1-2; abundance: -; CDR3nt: TGTGCCAGCAGTTACGCCGGGACAGGAACCTATGGCTACACCTTC; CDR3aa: CASSYAGTGTYGYTF
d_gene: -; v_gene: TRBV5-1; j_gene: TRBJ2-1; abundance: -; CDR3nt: TGCGCCAGCAGCTTCTCGTCCGGTTACAATGAGCAGTTCTTC; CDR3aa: CASSFSSGYNEQFF
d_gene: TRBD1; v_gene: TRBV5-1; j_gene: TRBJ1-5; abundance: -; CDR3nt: TGCGCCAGCAGCTTGGGCGGGACAGGGGGCGAATCTCAGCATTTT; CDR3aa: CASSLGGTGGESQHF
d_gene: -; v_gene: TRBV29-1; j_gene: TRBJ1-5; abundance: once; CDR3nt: TGCAGCGTGGGGGGGGACAATCAGCCCCAGCATTTT; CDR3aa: CSVGGDNQPQHF
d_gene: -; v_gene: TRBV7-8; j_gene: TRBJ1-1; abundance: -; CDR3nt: TGTGCCAGCAGCTTAGTCGAGCACCCCCACACTGAAGCTTTCTTT; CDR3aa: CASSLVEHPHTEAFF
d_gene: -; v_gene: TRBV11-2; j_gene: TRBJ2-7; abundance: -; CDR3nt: TGTGCCAGCAGCCCGCTCTCCGGGACGTCCTACGAGCAGTACTTC; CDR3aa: CASSPLSGTSYEQYF
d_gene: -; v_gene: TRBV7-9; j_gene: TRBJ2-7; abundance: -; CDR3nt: TGTGCCAGCAGCTCCCGACAGGCTGACGGGGAGCAGTACTTC; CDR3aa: CASSSRQADGEQYF
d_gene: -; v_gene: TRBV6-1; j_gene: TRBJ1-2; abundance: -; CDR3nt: TGTGCCAGCAGTGAAAACAGGAACTATGGCTACACCTTC; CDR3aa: CASSENRNYGYTF
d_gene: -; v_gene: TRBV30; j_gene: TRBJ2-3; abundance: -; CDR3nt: TGTGCCTGGAGTGTCGTGGGGGGTGCGCAGTATTTT; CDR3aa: CAWSVVGGAQYF
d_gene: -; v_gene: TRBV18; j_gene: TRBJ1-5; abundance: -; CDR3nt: TGTGCCAGCTCCCAGGGCCCTTGGCAGCTCAATCAGCCCCAGCATTTT; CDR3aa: CASSQGPWQLNQPQHF
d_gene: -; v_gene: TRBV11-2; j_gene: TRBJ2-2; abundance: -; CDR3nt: TGTGCCAGCAGCTTAAGGTCGACCGGGGAGCTGTTTTTT; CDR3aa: CASSLRSTGELFF
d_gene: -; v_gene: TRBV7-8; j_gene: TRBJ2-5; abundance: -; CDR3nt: TGTGCCAGCAGCTTTGCGGGAGAGACCCAGTACTTC; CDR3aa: CASSFAGETQYF
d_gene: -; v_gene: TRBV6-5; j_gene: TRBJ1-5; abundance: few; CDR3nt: TGTGCCAGCAGTGACAGCGTCAATCAGCCCCAGCATTTT; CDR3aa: CASSDSVNQPQHF
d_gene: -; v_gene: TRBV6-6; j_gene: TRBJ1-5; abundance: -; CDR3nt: TGTGCCAGCAGAGTTGGGGGGAGACAGCCCCAGCATTTT; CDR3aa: CASRVGGRQPQHF
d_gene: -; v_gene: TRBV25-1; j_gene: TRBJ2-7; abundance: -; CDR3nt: TGTGCCAGCAGTGACTATACACACTACGAGCAGTACTTC; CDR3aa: CASSDYTHYEQYF
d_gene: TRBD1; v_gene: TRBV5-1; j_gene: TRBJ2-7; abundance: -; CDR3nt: TGCGCCAGCAGCTTGGCGGGACAGGGGTACTACGAGCAGTACTTC; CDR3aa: CASSLAGQGYYEQYF
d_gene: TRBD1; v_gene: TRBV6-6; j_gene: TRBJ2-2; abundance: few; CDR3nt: TGTGCCAGCATCGTGACAGGGGGCACCGGGGAGCTGTTTTTT; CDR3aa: CASIVTGGTGELFF
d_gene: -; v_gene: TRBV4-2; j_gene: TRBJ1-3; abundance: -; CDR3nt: TGTGCCAGCAGCCAAGATACGAGCGCTGGAAACACCATATATTTT; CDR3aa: CASSQDTSAGNTIYF
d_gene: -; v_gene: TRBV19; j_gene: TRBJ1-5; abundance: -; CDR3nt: TGTGCCAGTAGGGAGAGTAAACAGGGTATCCGGGGGCAGTACAATCAGCCCCAGCATTTT; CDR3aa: CASRESKQGIRGQYNQPQHF
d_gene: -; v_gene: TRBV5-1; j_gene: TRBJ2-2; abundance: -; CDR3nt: TGCGCCAGCAGCGACAGAACCGGGGAGCTGTTTTTT; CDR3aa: CASSDRTGELFF
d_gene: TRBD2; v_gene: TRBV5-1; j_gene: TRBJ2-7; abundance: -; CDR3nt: TGCGCCAGCAAAAAACTAGCGGGACCGACCTACGAGCAGTACTTC; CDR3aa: CASKKLAGPTYEQYF
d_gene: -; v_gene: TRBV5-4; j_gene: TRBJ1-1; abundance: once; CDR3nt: TGTGCCAGCAGCTTGGATCTCGGCATGAACACTGAAGCTTTCTTT; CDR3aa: CASSLDLGMNTEAFF
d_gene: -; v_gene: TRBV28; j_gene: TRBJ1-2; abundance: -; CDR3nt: TGTGCCAGTAAAAGGGGAAGGCCGGGGGCGATGAACTATGGCTACACCTTC; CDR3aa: CASKRGRPGAMNYGYTF
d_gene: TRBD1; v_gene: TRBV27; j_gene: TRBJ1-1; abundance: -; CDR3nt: TGTGCCAGCAGTCGCTCCTTGACAGGGCCGGAAGCTTTCTTT; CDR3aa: CASSRSLTGPEAFF
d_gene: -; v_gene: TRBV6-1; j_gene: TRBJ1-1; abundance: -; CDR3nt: TGTGCCAGCAGTGAAGCCCGCAGGTTGAACACTGAAGCTTTCTTT; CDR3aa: CASSEARRLNTEAFF